These 29 T cell receptor beta chains share one sample of origin, sequenced in a study of T cell responses to AZD1222 COVID-19 vaccine. This table comes from immunoSEQ multiplex PCR, and its TCRdb copy is limited to in-frame clones, with some not included. The data contain roughly 190,000 clones, approximately 91% of them singletons. The sequences come from peripheral blood, collected on day 0 of AZD1222 vaccination. The receptors originated from an adult in good health.

In its sample, this clone was seen once. CDR3 DNA sequence: TGTGCCAGCACCTCTTGGACAGTCGCGTACGAGCAGTACTTC. Its translation: CASTSWTVAYEQYF. This sequence joins TRBV6-5 and TRBJ2-7; a weak D match, TRBD1 (6 bases). Germline CDR1 MNHEY, CDR2 SVGAGI. V gave up 7 bases and J gave up 4 bases, with 17 bases separating them. The CDR3 spans 14 residues.

The chain carries TRBV5-1 and TRBJ2-2; maybe TRBD1 (6 bases). The length of the CDR3 is 15 residues. The V end was cut by 4 bases, the J end by 2 bases, with 12 bases between. The V gene's germline CDR1 is SGHRS and CDR2 YFSETQ. CDR3 nucleotides: TGCGCCAGCAGCGGAACAGGGATTAACACCGGGGAGCTGTTTTTT. This translates into CASSGTGINTGELFF.

The rearrangement links TRBV19 to TRBJ1-1, with D perhaps TRBD1 (5 bases). CDR1 LNHDA and CDR2 SQIVND come from the germline V gene (reference sequence). This CDR3 has 14 residues. V was shortened by 0 bases and J by 5 bases, with 10 bases between the two germline ends. In DNA, the CDR3 is TGTGCCAGTAGTATAGAACGGGCAGGGACTGAAGCTTTCTTT. Translating gives CASSIERAGTEAFF.

V usage is TRBV27 and J usage is TRBJ2-7, with D possibly matching TRBD1 (6 bases). CDR1 MNHEY and CDR2 SMNVEV come from the germline V gene (reference sequence). Deletions cut 4 bases from V and 2 bases from J, with 9 bases between. The CDR3 length is 13 residues. CDR3 amino acids: CASSYRVPYEQYF. For the CDR3, the DNA is TGTGCCAGCAGTTACAGGGTTCCCTACGAGCAGTACTTC.

J is TRBJ1-6 and V is TRBV7-9, with D possibly being TRBD1 (6 bases). V gave up 2 bases and J gave up 3 bases, with 14 bases separating them. Germline V CDR1 and CDR2: SEHNR, FQNEAQ (reference sequence). This CDR3 contains 17 residues. The CDR3 nucleotides are TGTGCCAGCAGCTTAAAGGGGGGGGACATCTATAATTCACCCCTCCACTTT. It is translated as CASSLKGGDIYNSPLHF.

The chain has TRBV4-1 and TRBJ1-6; 10 bases align to TRBD1. The CDR3 runs to 18 residues. Germline CDR1 MGHRA, CDR2 YSYEKL. The CDR3 sequence is CPTSPANHDRGHNSPLHF. In DNA, the CDR3 is TGCCCCACCAGCCCCGCAAACCACGACAGGGGGCATAATTCACCCCTCCACTTT.

V usage is TRBV5-4 and J usage is TRBJ2-7; 10 bases are a match to TRBD1. The CDR3 is 14 amino acids. V lost 4 bases to trimming and J lost 4 bases; unmatched junction nucleotides: 5. Germline V CDR1 and CDR2: SGHNT, YYREEE (reference sequence). CDR3 amino acids: CASSQGQGRYEQYF. DNA for the CDR3: TGTGCCAGCAGCCAGGGACAGGGGAGGTACGAGCAGTACTTC.

The CDR3 region is CASSPISEAKNIQYF. In DNA form, the CDR3 reads TGCGCCAGCAGCCCCATTTCGGAAGCCAAAAACATTCAGTACTTC. This rearrangement joins TRBV5-1 to TRBJ2-4; D unclear. V was cut by 4 bases and J by 0 bases, with 11 bases left in between. The CDR3 has 15 residues. The germline V gene encodes CDR1 SGHRS and CDR2 YFSETQ.

The chain is built from TRBV10-3 and TRBJ2-7, with D unclear. Trimming shortened V by 6 bases and J by 2 bases, and 5 bases separated the two germline ends. This CDR3 comprises 11 residues. Per germline, CDR1 ENHRY and CDR2 SYGVKD. The CDR3 is CAIRATYEQYF. The CDR3 DNA follows: TGTGCCATCAGGGCGACCTACGAGCAGTACTTC.

A single count supports this clone. V is TRBV9 and J is TRBJ1-2, with no clear D. CDR1 is SGDLS and CDR2 is YYNGEE in the germline V gene. The CDR3 totals 13 residues. V lost 1 base, J lost 1 base, and 5 bases lay in between. The CDR3 loop is CASSVNYNYGYTF. The CDR3, as DNA: TGTGCCAGCAGCGTAAACTATAACTATGGCTACACCTTC.

The V call is TRBV19, the J call TRBJ2-7; no definite D call. Looked up from germline, CDR1 is LNHDA and CDR2 is SQIVND (reference sequence). Trimming took off 6 bases at V and 8 bases at J, with 11 bases between the two ends. The CDR3 runs to 11 residues. The CDR3 region has the DNA TGTGCCAGTAGAGGGCAGGAGAAGCAGTACTTC. Amino acid sequence: CASRGQEKQYF.

The chain is built from TRBV6-2 or TRBV6-3 and TRBJ2-3; TRBD2 matches at 8 bases. V trimming: 2 bases; J trimming: 4 bases; junction bases outside the gene matches: 11. Germline V gene lookup returns CDR1 MNHEY and CDR2 SVGEGT. The CDR3 covers 17 residues. CDR3 region: CASSYTSRGGFSDTQYF. The CDR3 nucleotides read TGTGCCAGCAGTTACACCTCCCGGGGGGGTTTCTCAGATACGCAGTATTTT.

This clone was found once. The chain couples TRBV27 to TRBJ1-1; 7 bases are a match to TRBD1. CDR1 is MNHEY, CDR2 SMNVEV, per germline (reference sequence). The CDR3 is 14 amino acids. V lost 3 bases to trimming and J lost 2 bases; unmatched junction nucleotides: 3. The chain's CDR3 is CASSLTGRNTEAFF. DNA of the CDR3: TGTGCCAGCAGTTTGACAGGGAGAAACACTGAAGCTTTCTTT.

The J gene is TRBJ2-3, the V gene TRBV7-3, with a possible D match to TRBD2 (7 bases). V was pared by 5 bases and J by 6 bases, with 12 bases between. Per germline, CDR1 SGHTA and CDR2 FQGTGA. The CDR3 length is 13 residues. The CDR3 spells CASSLAGADTQYF. CDR3 in DNA: TGTGCCAGCAGCCTTGCGGGGGCCGATACGCAGTATTTT. Using reference TRBV7-3 and TRBJ2-3 for the parts outside the CDR3, the full variable domain is GAGVSQTPSNKVTEKGKYVELRCDPISGHTALYWYRQSLGQGPEFLIYFQGTGAADDSGLPNDRFFAVRPEGSVSTLKIQRTERGDSAVYLCASSLAGADTQYFGPGTRLTVL.

The gene calls are TRBV7-2 and TRBJ1-1, with D perhaps TRBD1 (6 bases). The CDR3 loop spans 14 amino acids. V was clipped by 6 bases and J by 0 bases, with 11 bases between them. Germline V lookup: CDR1 SGHTA, CDR2 FQGNSA. The DNA of the CDR3 is TGTGCCAGCAGTAGGCAGGGGATGAACACTGAAGCTTTCTTT. It encodes CASSRQGMNTEAFF. Variable domain in full (rest from reference TRBV7-2 and TRBJ1-1): GAGVSQSPSNKVTEKGKDVELRCDPISGHTALYWYRQSLGQGLEFLIYFQGNSAPDKSGLPSDRFSAERTGGSVSTLTIQRTQQEDSAVYLCASSRQGMNTEAFFGQGTRLTVV.

As DNA, the CDR3 is TGTGCCACCAGTGGCCCAAGAGAGAACACTGAAGCTTTCTTT. Its protein is CATSGPRENTEAFF. V gene TRBV24-1 combines with J gene TRBJ1-1, with D hard to call. This CDR3 has 14 amino acids. Germline V gives CDR1 KGHDR, CDR2 SFDVKD. V was pared by 5 bases and J by 1 base, with 10 bases between.

The chain is built from TRBV7-2 and TRBJ1-3; D unclear. The CDR3 totals 12 residues. Germline V lookup: CDR1 SGHTA, CDR2 FQGNSA. V lost 5 bases to trimming and J lost 0 bases, with 2 bases between them. Here the CDR3 reads CASSPSGNTIYF. CDR3 sequence (DNA): TGTGCCAGCAGCCCCTCTGGAAACACCATATATTTT.

The CDR3 protein is CASSTNYGYTF. In DNA form, the CDR3 reads TGTGCCAGTAGCACGAACTATGGCTACACCTTC. The rearrangement links TRBV19 to TRBJ1-2; no clear D. The CDR3 has 11 amino acids. CDR1 LNHDA and CDR2 SQIVND come from the germline V gene (reference sequence). V was trimmed by 6 bases and J by 2 bases, leaving 4 bases between them.

The chain employs TRBV6-6 and TRBJ2-5, with no clear D. The CDR3 has 12 residues. The V and J ends lost 6 bases and 5 bases respectively, with 10 bases between them. The germline gives CDR1 MNHNY, CDR2 SVGAGI (reference sequence). As DNA, the CDR3 is TGTGCCAGCAGGGATCTCAGGGAGACCCAGTACTTC. Amino acids: CASRDLRETQYF.

The V gene is TRBV4-3, the J gene TRBJ1-1, with TRBD1 as a possible D gene (5 bases). Trimming took 2 bases from V and 4 from J, leaving 8 bases between them. Germline lookup yields CDR1 LGHNA and CDR2 YSLEER. This CDR3 contains 13 residues. The CDR3 sequence: CASSQFQGTEAFF. CDR3 nucleotide sequence: TGCGCCAGCAGCCAATTCCAGGGCACTGAAGCTTTCTTT.

The chain carries TRBV18 and TRBJ1-1, with D perhaps matching TRBD1 (5 bases). The germline V and J ends were trimmed by 2 bases and 0 bases, with 10 bases remaining between them. Germline V lookup: CDR1 KGHSH, CDR2 LQKENI. CDR3 length equals 15 residues. CDR3 residues: CASSPWGEMNTEAFF. CDR3 in DNA: TGTGCCAGCTCACCATGGGGCGAAATGAACACTGAAGCTTTCTTT. Full variable domain (remainder filled in from reference TRBV18 and TRBJ1-1): NAGVMQNPRHLVRRRGQEARLRCSPMKGHSHVYWYRQLPEEGLKFMVYLQKENIIDESGMPKERFSAEFPKEGPSILRIQQVVRGDSAAYFCASSPWGEMNTEAFFGQGTRLTVV.

This sequence joins TRBV11-2 and TRBJ2-1; TRBD2 matches at 10 bases. The CDR3 length is 15 residues. The V and J ends lost 6 bases and 8 bases, in that order; junction bases with no gene match: 10. In germline, CDR1 is SGHAT, CDR2 FQNNGV. This CDR3 reads CASRGGLAGVYEQFF. The CDR3, as DNA: TGTGCCAGCAGGGGGGGGCTAGCGGGAGTCTATGAGCAGTTCTTC. Supplemented by reference TRBV11-2 and TRBJ2-1, the full variable domain reads EAGVAQSPRYKIIEKRQSVAFWCNPISGHATLYWYQQILGQGPKLLIQFQNNGVVDDSQLPKDRFSAERLKGVDSTLKIQPAKLEDSAVYLCASRGGLAGVYEQFFGPGTRLTVL.

This chain connects TRBV5-1 to TRBJ2-1; 11 nucleotides match TRBD2. This CDR3 is built from 16 residues. V lost 5 bases, J lost 1 base, and 5 bases stayed unmatched. Germline V gene sequence: CDR1 SGHRS, CDR2 YFSETQ. The DNA for the CDR3 is TGCGCCAGCAGACCGACTAGCGGGGTTTCCTACAATGAGCAGTTCTTC. It is translated as CASRPTSGVSYNEQFF.

The chain is built from TRBV7-3 and TRBJ1-2, with 7 bases aligning to TRBD1. The V gene's germline CDR1 is SGHTA and CDR2 FQGTGA. After removal of 5 bases from V and 4 bases from J, the junction contained 4 bases not matched to a gene. The CDR3 loop spans 13 amino acids. Here the CDR3 reads CASSEHRGYGYTF. CDR3 sequence (DNA): TGTGCCAGCAGCGAACACAGGGGCTATGGCTACACCTTC.

The chain uses TRBV9 and TRBJ2-1; TRBD1 matches 7 bases. CDR1 and CDR2 from the germline V gene are SGDLS and YYNGEE. V was clipped by 1 base and J by 6 bases; unmatched bases: 7. This CDR3 is 15 amino acids long. CDR3 bases: TGTGCCAGCAGCGTAAGTGGCAGGGGGATCAATGAGCAGTTCTTC. It is translated as CASSVSGRGINEQFF.

V usage is TRBV4-3 and J usage is TRBJ2-1; 14 bases are a match to TRBD2. Germline V gives CDR1 LGHNA, CDR2 YSLEER. V lost 5 bases, J lost 9 bases, and 6 bases stayed unmatched. The CDR3 extends over 15 amino acids. CDR3 in amino acids: CASSKTSGGAFEQFF. CDR3 coding DNA: TGCGCCAGCAGCAAGACTAGCGGGGGGGCCTTTGAGCAGTTCTTC.

J is TRBJ1-2 and V is TRBV10-3; D not certain. The CDR3 consists of 15 residues. Germline V gene sequence: CDR1 ENHRY, CDR2 SYGVKD. The V gene lost 1 base and the J gene lost 8 bases, with 17 bases spanning the gap. The CDR3, as DNA: TGTGCCATCAGTGAGTTGGAAAAAGCGCAATCAGGCTACACCTTC. Protein: CAISELEKAQSGYTF.

This chain uses TRBV4-2 with TRBJ2-1, with TRBD2 identical over 10 bases. Losses at the gene ends were 1 base for V and 10 bases for J; bases not matched to a gene: 10. The CDR3 is made up of 16 amino acids. Germline V gene sequence: CDR1 LGHNA, CDR2 YNFKEQ. The CDR3 here is CASSQVRAGGPGEQFF. The DNA for the CDR3 is TGTGCCAGCAGCCAAGTTCGAGCGGGGGGGCCGGGGGAGCAGTTCTTC.

V gene TRBV14 combines with J gene TRBJ2-2, with D hard to call. Germline loops: CDR1 SGHDN, CDR2 FVKESK. V was trimmed by 0 bases and J by 4 bases, leaving 12 bases between them. The CDR3 consists of 16 residues. CDR3 nucleotides: TGTGCCAGCAGCCAAGATTACCCCGGCTCCACCGGGGAGCTGTTTTTT. Encoded protein: CASSQDYPGSTGELFF.